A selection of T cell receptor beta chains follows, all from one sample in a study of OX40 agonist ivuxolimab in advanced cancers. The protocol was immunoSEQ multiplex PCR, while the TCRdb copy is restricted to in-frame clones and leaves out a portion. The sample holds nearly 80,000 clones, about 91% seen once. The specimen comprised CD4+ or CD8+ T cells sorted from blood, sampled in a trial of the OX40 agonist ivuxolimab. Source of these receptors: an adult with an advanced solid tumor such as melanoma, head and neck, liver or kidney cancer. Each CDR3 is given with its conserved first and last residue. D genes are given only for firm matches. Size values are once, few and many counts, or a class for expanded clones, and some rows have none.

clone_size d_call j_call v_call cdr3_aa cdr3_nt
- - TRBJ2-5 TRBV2 CASSGGPQETQYF TGTGCCAGCAGTGGGGGTCCGCAAGAGACCCAGTACTTC
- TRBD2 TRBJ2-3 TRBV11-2 CASSLVGGTSGADTQYF TGTGCCAGCAGCTTAGTCGGAGGGACTAGCGGAGCAGATACGCAGTATTTT
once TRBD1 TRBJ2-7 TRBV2 CASTAGGREQYF TGTGCCAGCACCGCAGGGGGTAGGGAGCAGTACTTC
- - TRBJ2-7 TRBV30 CAWSASYEQYF TGTGCCTGGAGTGCCTCCTACGAGCAGTACTTC
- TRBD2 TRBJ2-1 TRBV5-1 CASSRTGLAGVDNEQFF TGCGCCAGCAGCCGGACCGGACTAGCGGGAGTGGACAATGAGCAGTTCTTC
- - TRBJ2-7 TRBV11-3 CASSLRAGPYEQYF TGTGCCAGCAGCTTACGGGCAGGGCCCTACGAGCAGTACTTC
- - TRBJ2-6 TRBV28 CASTRGGASGANVLTF TGTGCCAGCACCCGTGGGGGGGCCTCTGGGGCCAACGTCCTGACTTTC
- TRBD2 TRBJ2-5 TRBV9 CASSATSGRSETQYF TGTGCCAGCAGTGCGACTAGCGGGAGATCAGAGACCCAGTACTTC
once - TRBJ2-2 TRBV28 CASSRPRTGELFF TGTGCCAGCAGCCGCCCTAGGACCGGGGAGCTGTTTTTT
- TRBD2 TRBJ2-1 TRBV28 CASSFGLAGGPRHNEQFF TGTGCCAGCAGTTTCGGGCTAGCGGGAGGGCCCCGCCACAATGAGCAGTTCTTC
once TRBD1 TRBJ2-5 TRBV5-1 CASSSKQGAGETQYF TGCGCCAGCAGCTCAAAACAGGGGGCCGGGGAGACCCAGTACTTC
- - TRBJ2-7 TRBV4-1 CASSQQISSYEQYF TGCGCCAGCAGCCAACAGATAAGTTCCTACGAGCAGTACTTC
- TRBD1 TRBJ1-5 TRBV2 CASKQGAVGNQPQHF TGTGCCAGCAAACAGGGGGCGGTGGGCAATCAGCCCCAGCATTTT
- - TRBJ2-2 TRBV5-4 CASSLGGAGELFF TGTGCCAGCAGTCTAGGGGGGGCCGGGGAGCTGTTTTTT
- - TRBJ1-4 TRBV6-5 CASGPGREKLFF TGTGCCAGCGGACCGGGGCGTGAAAAACTGTTTTTT
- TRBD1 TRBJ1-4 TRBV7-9 CASSLGTGGEKLFF TGTGCCAGCAGCCTGGGGACAGGCGGTGAAAAACTGTTTTTT
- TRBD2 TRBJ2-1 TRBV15 CATSRGPGLAATITYNEQFF TGTGCCACCAGCAGAGGTCCGGGACTAGCGGCCACTATAACCTACAATGAGCAGTTCTTC
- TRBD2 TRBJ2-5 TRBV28 CASSPSSGRVGETQYF TGTGCCAGCAGTCCATCTAGCGGGAGAGTTGGAGAGACCCAGTACTTC